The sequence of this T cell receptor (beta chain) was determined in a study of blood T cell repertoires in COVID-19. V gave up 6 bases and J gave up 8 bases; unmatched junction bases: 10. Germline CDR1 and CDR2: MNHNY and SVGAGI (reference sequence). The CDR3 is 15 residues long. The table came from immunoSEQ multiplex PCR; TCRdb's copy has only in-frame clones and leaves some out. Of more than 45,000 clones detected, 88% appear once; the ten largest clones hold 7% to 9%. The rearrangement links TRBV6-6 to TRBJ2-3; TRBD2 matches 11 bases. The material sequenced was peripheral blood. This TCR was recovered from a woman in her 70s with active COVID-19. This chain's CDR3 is CASSQSGLAGGTQYF. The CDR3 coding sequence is TGTGCCAGCAGCCAATCCGGTCTAGCGGGAGGTACGCAGTATTTT.